The 17 T cell receptor beta chains below all came from one sample that was sequenced in a study of shared clonotypes between healthy human individuals. TCRdb's copy holds only in-frame clones and misses some; the assay was immunoSEQ multiplex PCR. The table has approximately 640,000 clones, around 72% seen once. The sequencing sample was made of memory CD4+ T cells sorted from blood. The subset was: CD45RA-negative fraction. These receptors all come from a woman aged 25-40 years in good health.

Only a few counts were recorded for this clone. The CDR3 region is CASSYGQGRYEQYF. CDR3 nucleotide sequence: TGTGCCAGCAGTTACGGACAGGGGCGGTACGAGCAGTACTTC. The chain links TRBV6-5 to TRBJ2-7, with 9 bases that match TRBD1. After removal of 2 bases from V and 4 bases from J, the junction contained 3 bases not matched to a gene. The CDR3 is 14 amino acids. Per germline, CDR1 MNHEY and CDR2 SVGAGI.

This chain links TRBV6-1 with TRBJ1-5; 8 bases line up with TRBD1. V dropped 6 bases and J dropped 5; count of bases not matched to a gene: 9. This CDR3 has 15 residues. Looked up from germline, CDR1 is MNHNS and CDR2 is SASEGT. For the CDR3, the DNA is TGTGCCAGCAGAGGCCAGGGGGCCCTTCATCAGCCCCAGCATTTT. This encodes CASRGQGALHQPQHF.

This clone was recorded at least ten times. The chain has TRBV7-9 and TRBJ2-7, with TRBD1 matching over 12 bases. From germline, CDR1 is SEHNR and CDR2 FQNEAQ (reference sequence). The CDR3 runs 16 residues. V trimming: 5 bases; J trimming: 2 bases; junction bases outside the gene matches: 7. The DNA for the CDR3 is TGTGCCAGCAGCACTCCGGGACAGGGGGCAACCTACGAGCAGTACTTC. Protein product: CASSTPGQGATYEQYF.

This clone was seen a few times. J is TRBJ2-3 and V is TRBV7-2; 7 bases agree with TRBD1. The V gene end was trimmed by 5 bases and the J gene end by 0 bases; junction bases not matched to a gene: 11. This CDR3 contains 17 residues. Germline lookup yields CDR1 SGHTA and CDR2 FQGNSA. The CDR3 is CASSPGTDSTSTDTQYF. CDR3 nucleotide sequence: TGTGCCAGCAGCCCTGGGACAGACTCTACTAGCACAGATACGCAGTATTTT.

This clone was seen only once. The V call is TRBV7-9, the J call TRBJ2-5; the match to TRBD1 covers 7 bases. The CDR3 loop spans 14 amino acids. The germline V gene encodes CDR1 SEHNR and CDR2 FQNEAQ (reference sequence). With 8 bases clipped from V and 5 bases from J, the junction kept 11 bases outside the gene matches. The CDR3 spells CASGWDSRAETQYF. The CDR3 DNA follows: TGTGCCAGCGGCTGGGACAGCAGGGCCGAGACCCAGTACTTC.

This clone came up many times. The chain carries TRBV28 and TRBJ2-3; D is possibly TRBD2 (6 bases). The CDR3 spans 14 residues. Germline V gives CDR1 MDHEN, CDR2 SYDVKM. Trimming left V 8 bases short and J 6 bases short, with 18 bases between. The CDR3: CASHGTTRGDTQYF. The CDR3, as DNA: TGTGCCAGCCATGGGACCACCCGGGGGGATACGCAGTATTTT.

The rearrangement uses TRBV10-3 and TRBJ2-1; D gene unclear. The CDR3 has 12 amino acids. Looked up from germline, CDR1 is ENHRY and CDR2 is SYGVKD. V lost 3 bases to trimming and J lost 10 bases, with 10 bases between them. CDR3: CAISEGRPEQFF. CDR3 coding DNA: TGTGCCATCAGTGAAGGGCGCCCGGAGCAGTTCTTC.

This rearrangement joins TRBV27 to TRBJ2-1; possible D gene TRBD2, 5 bases. Germline values: CDR1 MNHEY, CDR2 SMNVEV (reference sequence). The CDR3 consists of 17 residues. V lost 5 bases to trimming and J lost 3 bases, with 20 bases between them. CDR3 in amino acids: CASSNPLQRTYYNEQFF. Written as DNA, the CDR3 is TGTGCCAGCAGTAACCCCCTACAGCGGACTTACTACAATGAGCAGTTCTTC.

This clone was observed a handful of times. The chain uses TRBV27 and TRBJ1-5, with a possible D match to TRBD1 (5 bases). CDR1 and CDR2 from the germline V gene are MNHEY and SMNVEV (reference sequence). The ends were cut back, 5 bases at V and 6 bases at J, with 11 bases in the middle. This CDR3 is 13 amino acids long. The CDR3 loop reads CASSVQVFQPQHF. CDR3 nucleotides: TGTGCCAGCAGTGTACAGGTTTTTCAGCCCCAGCATTTT.

V and J are TRBV10-3 and TRBJ2-3, with a weak D call TRBD1 (6 bases). V was cut by 6 bases and J by 2 bases, with 15 bases left in between. Germline values: CDR1 ENHRY, CDR2 SYGVKD. The CDR3 sequence is 15 residues long. The CDR3 nucleotides are TGTGCCATCAGGGAAAACAGGGCGGTCACAGATACGCAGTATTTT. It yields the protein CAIRENRAVTDTQYF.

This clone appeared a single time. The chain joins TRBV29-1 to TRBJ2-7; 10 bases are a match to TRBD1. The CDR3 has 13 amino acids. V dropped 5 bases and J dropped 0; count of bases not matched to a gene: 1. Germline CDR1 is SQVTM and CDR2 is ANQGSEA. The CDR3 loop is CSVRTGGSYEQYF. DNA of the CDR3: TGCAGCGTTAGGACAGGGGGCTCCTACGAGCAGTACTTC.

The chain combines TRBV5-8 with TRBJ2-1, with 8 bases matching TRBD2. The CDR3 consists of 16 residues. Per germline, CDR1 SGHTS and CDR2 YDEGEE. Germline trimming cut 4 bases from V and 2 bases from J; bases unmatched to any gene: 8. The CDR3 sequence: CASSNRAGATYNEQFF. The DNA for the CDR3 is TGTGCCAGCAGCAATCGAGCGGGAGCCACCTACAATGAGCAGTTCTTC.

In this sample, this clone turned up a few times. The chain couples TRBV15 to TRBJ2-6; TRBD2 matches 11 bases. The CDR3 loop spans 15 amino acids. CDR1 and CDR2 (germline): LNHNV, YYDKDF (reference sequence). The trim removed 8 bases at V and 2 bases at J, leaving 2 bases unmatched. CDR3 protein: CATGTSGTGANVLTF. As DNA, the CDR3 is TGTGCCACCGGGACTAGCGGAACTGGGGCCAACGTCCTGACTTTC.

The V call is TRBV11-3, the J call TRBJ2-7; no clear D. This CDR3 contains 14 residues. V was cut by 0 bases and J by 2 bases, with 8 bases left in between. Germline CDR1 and CDR2: SGHNT and YENEEA. CDR3 loop: CASSLDGPAYEQYF. As DNA, the CDR3 is TGTGCCAGCAGCTTAGATGGGCCGGCCTACGAGCAGTACTTC.

The CDR3 is CASSLRVTSGRDGTKNIQYF. As DNA, the CDR3 is TGTGCCAGCAGTTTACGGGTGACTAGCGGGAGAGATGGAACCAAAAACATTCAGTACTTC. The rearrangement links TRBV27 to TRBJ2-4; 12 bases agree with TRBD2. Trimming cost V 2 bases and J 2 bases; bases outside gene matches: 13. CDR1 and CDR2 from the germline V gene are MNHEY and SMNVEV (reference sequence). This CDR3 is built from 20 residues.

The V call is TRBV2, the J call TRBJ1-5; D might be TRBD1 (6 bases). Per the germline V gene, CDR1 is SNHLY and CDR2 is FYNNEI. The V and J ends lost 5 bases and 0 bases respectively, with 14 bases between them. This CDR3 contains 16 residues. The CDR3 region is CASSSRGGYSNQPQHF. The CDR3, as DNA: TGTGCCAGCAGTTCGAGGGGGGGGTATAGCAATCAGCCCCAGCATTTT. Supplemented by reference TRBV2 and TRBJ1-5, the full variable domain reads EPEVTQTPSHQVTQMGQEVILRCVPISNHLYFYWYRQILGQKVEFLVSFYNNEISEKSEIFDDQFSVERPDGSNFTLKIRSTKLEDSAMYFCASSSRGGYSNQPQHFGDGTRLSIL.

This clone has a handful of counts. In DNA form, the CDR3 reads TGTGCCAGCAGCTTAGGTCTAGCGGGAGGGCCGGAGAATGAGCAGTTCTTC. Its protein is CASSLGLAGGPENEQFF. The rearrangement joins TRBV7-8 to TRBJ2-1; 12 nucleotides match TRBD2. The CDR3 sequence is 17 residues long. V lost 1 base to trimming and J lost 7 bases; unmatched junction nucleotides: 8. CDR1 is SGHVS and CDR2 is FQNEAQ in the germline V gene.